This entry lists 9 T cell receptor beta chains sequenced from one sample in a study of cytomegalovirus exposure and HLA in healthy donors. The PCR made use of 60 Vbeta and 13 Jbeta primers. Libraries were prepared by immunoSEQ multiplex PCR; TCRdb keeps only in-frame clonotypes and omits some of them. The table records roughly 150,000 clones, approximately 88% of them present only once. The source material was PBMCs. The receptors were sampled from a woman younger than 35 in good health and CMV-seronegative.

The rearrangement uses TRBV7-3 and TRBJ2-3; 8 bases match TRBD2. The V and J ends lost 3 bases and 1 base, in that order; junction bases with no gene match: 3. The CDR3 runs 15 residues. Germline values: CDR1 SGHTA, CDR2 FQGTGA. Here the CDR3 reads CASSFRGGRTDTQYF. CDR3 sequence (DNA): TGTGCCAGCAGCTTCCGCGGGGGGCGCACAGATACGCAGTATTTT.

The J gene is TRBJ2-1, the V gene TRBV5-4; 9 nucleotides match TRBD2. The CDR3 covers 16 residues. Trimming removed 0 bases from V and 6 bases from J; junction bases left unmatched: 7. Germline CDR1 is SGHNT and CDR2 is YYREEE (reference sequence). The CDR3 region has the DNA TGTGCCAGCAGCTTGGGAGGCGGGGGGGCAGTCAATGAGCAGTTCTTC. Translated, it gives CASSLGGGGAVNEQFF.

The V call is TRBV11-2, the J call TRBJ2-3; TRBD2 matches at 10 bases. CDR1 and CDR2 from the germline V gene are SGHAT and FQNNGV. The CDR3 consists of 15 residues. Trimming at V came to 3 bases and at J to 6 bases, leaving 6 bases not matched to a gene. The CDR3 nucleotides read TGTGCCAGCAGCTTTCAAGCGGGGGGGATGGATACGCAGTATTTT. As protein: CASSFQAGGMDTQYF.

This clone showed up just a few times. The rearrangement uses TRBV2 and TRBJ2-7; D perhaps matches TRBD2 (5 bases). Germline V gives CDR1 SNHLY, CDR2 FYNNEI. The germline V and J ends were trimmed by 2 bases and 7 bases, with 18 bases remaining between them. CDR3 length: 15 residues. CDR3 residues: CASSEIRAGSGEQYF. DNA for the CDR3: TGTGCCAGCAGTGAAATACGGGCGGGCTCGGGGGAGCAGTACTTC.

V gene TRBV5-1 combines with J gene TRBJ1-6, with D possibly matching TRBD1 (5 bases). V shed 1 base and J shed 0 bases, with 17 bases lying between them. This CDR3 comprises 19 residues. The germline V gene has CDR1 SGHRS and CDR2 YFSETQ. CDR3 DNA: TGCGCCAGCAGCTTGCGTGCGGCAGGGATGAGCTCCTATAATTCACCCCTCCACTTT. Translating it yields CASSLRAAGMSSYNSPLHF.

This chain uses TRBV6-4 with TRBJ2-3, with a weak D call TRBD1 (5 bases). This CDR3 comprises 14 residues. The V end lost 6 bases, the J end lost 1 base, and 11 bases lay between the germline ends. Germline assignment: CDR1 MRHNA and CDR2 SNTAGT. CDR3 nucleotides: TGTGCCAGCAGAGGCAGGGCGGGCACAGATACGCAGTATTTT. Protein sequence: CASRGRAGTDTQYF.

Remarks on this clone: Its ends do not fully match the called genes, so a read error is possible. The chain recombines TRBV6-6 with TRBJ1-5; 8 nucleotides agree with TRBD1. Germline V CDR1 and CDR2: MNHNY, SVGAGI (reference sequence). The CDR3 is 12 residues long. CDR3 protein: CASRTGDQLQHF. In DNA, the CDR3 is TGTGCCAGCAGGACAGGGGATCAGCTCCAGCATTTT.

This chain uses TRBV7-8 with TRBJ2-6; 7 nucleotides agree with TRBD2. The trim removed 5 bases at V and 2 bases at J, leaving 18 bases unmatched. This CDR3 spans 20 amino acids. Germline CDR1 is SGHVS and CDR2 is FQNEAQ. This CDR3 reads CASSKPNGREKVPGANVLTF. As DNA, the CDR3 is TGTGCCAGCAGCAAACCGAATGGGAGGGAGAAGGTCCCTGGGGCCAACGTCCTGACTTTC. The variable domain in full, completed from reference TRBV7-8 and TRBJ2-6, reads GAGVSQSPRYKVAKRGQDVALRCDPISGHVSLFWYQQALGQGPEFLTYFQNEAQLDKSGLPSDRFFAERPEGSVSTLKIQRTQQEDSAVYLCASSKPNGREKVPGANVLTFGAGSRLTVL.

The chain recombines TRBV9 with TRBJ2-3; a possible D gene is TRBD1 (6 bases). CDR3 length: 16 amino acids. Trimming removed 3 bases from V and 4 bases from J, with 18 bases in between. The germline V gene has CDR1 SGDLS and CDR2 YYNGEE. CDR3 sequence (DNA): TGTGCCAGCAGCGGGGGTTCCGGGACAACCCCAGATACGCAGTATTTT. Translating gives CASSGGSGTTPDTQYF.